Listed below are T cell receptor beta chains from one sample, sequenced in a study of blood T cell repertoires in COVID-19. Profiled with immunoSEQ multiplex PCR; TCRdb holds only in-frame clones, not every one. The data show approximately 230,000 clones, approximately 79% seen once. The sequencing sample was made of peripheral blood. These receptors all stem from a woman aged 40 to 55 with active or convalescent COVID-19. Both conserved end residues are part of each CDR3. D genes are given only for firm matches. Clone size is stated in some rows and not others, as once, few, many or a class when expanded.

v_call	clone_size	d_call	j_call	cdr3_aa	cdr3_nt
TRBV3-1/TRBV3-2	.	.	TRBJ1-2	CASSQGNYGYTF	TGTGCCAGCAGTCAGGGGAACTATGGCTACACCTTC
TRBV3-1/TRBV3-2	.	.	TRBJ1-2	CASSQAGGSYGYTF	TGTGCCAGCAGCCAAGCGGGGGGCTCCTATGGCTACACCTTC
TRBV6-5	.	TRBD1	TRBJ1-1	CATEIGQAIGEAFF	TGTGCCACCGAGATCGGACAGGCAATAGGAGAAGCTTTCTTT
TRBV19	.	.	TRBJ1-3	CASSIEGVNGNTIYF	TGTGCCAGTAGTATTGAAGGGGTAAATGGAAACACCATATATTTT
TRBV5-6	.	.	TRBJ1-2	CASSPILAYGYTF	TGTGCCAGCAGCCCGATTTTGGCCTATGGCTACACCTTC
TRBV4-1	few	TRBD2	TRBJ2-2	CASRDGGLAETGELFF	TGCGCCAGCAGGGATGGTGGGCTAGCGGAGACCGGGGAGCTGTTTTTT
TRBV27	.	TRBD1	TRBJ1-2	CASSLRDRGYGYTF	TGTGCCAGCAGTCTCCGGGACAGGGGCTATGGCTACACCTTC
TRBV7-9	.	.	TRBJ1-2	CASSLHGEGSYGYTF	TGTGCCAGCAGCTTACATGGGGAGGGCAGCTATGGCTACACCTTC
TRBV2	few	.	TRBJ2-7	CASSSTATYEQYF	TGTGCCAGCAGTTCGACAGCTACCTACGAGCAGTACTTC
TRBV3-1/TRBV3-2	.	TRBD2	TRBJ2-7	CASSQLAGAYEQYF	TGTGCCAGCAGCCAATTAGCGGGGGCCTACGAGCAGTACTTC
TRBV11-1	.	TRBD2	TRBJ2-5	CASSLAHSGGQETQYF	TGTGCCAGCAGCTTAGCGCATAGCGGGGGGCAAGAGACCCAGTACTTC
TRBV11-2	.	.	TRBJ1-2	CASSLDPLDGYTF	TGTGCCAGCAGCTTAGATCCACTGGATGGCTACACCTTC
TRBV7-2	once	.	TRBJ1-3	CASSLISGGGNTIYF	TGTGCCAGCAGCTTAATCTCGGGGGGCGGAAACACCATATATTTT
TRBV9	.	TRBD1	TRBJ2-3	CASSGRGDRLDTQYF	TGTGCCAGCAGCGGTAGGGGGGACAGGCTAGATACGCAGTATTTT
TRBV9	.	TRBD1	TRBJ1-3	CASSVEDRGPGNTIYF	TGTGCCAGCAGCGTAGAGGACAGGGGGCCTGGAAACACCATATATTTT
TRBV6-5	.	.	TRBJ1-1	CASSRRVAGGTEAFF	TGTGCCAGCAGTAGGCGGGTCGCGGGGGGGACTGAAGCTTTCTTT
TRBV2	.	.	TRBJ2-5	CASSSGVQETQYF	TGTGCCAGCAGTTCAGGGGTTCAAGAGACCCAGTACTTC
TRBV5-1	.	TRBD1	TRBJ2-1	CASSLFGDREGREQFF	TGCGCCAGCAGCTTGTTTGGGGACAGGGAAGGTAGGGAGCAGTTCTTC
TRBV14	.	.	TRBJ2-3	CASNHGARITDTQYF	TGTGCCAGCAACCATGGGGCGCGAATCACAGATACGCAGTATTTT
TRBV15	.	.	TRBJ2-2	CATSRDAFLGQHTGELFF	TGTGCCACCAGCAGAGATGCCTTCTTGGGCCAGCACACCGGGGAGCTGTTTTTT
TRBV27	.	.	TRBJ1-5	CASSLALNQPQHF	TGTGCCAGCAGTCTAGCGCTGAATCAGCCCCAGCATTTT
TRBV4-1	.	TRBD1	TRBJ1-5	CASSPSGTGGFQPQHF	TGCGCCAGCAGCCCGTCCGGGACAGGGGGCTTTCAGCCCCAGCATTTT
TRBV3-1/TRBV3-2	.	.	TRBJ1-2	CASSQDPAGRDGYTF	TGTGCCAGCAGCCAAGATCCGGCAGGGAGGGATGGCTACACCTTC
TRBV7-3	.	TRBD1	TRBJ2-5	CASSPKTGQGVETQYF	TGTGCCAGCAGCCCCAAGACAGGACAGGGGGTTGAGACCCAGTACTTC
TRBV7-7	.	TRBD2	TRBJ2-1	CASSPGTSGAYSNQFF	TGTGCCAGCAGCCCGGGGACTAGCGGGGCCTACTCAAACCAATTCTTC
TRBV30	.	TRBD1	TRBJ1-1	CAWRDRGGTEAFF	TGTGCCTGGAGGGACAGGGGGGGGACTGAAGCTTTCTTT
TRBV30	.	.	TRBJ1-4	CAWSYRENEKLFF	TGTGCCTGGAGTTACAGAGAGAATGAAAAACTGTTTTTT
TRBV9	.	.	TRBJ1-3	CASSVAQQGRNTIYF	TGTGCCAGCAGCGTAGCTCAACAGGGCCGAAACACCATATATTTT
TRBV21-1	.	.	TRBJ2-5	CASSKPGTTGRGQETQYF	TGTGCCAGCAGCAAACCCGGGACAACCGGGCGTGGGCAAGAGACCCAGTACTTC
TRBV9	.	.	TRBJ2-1	CASSVRAGYNEQFF	TGTGCCAGCAGCGTAAGGGCAGGGTACAATGAGCAGTTCTTC
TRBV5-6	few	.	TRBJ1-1	CASSSDKLMNTEAFF	TGTGCCAGCAGCTCGGACAAATTGATGAACACTGAAGCTTTCTTT
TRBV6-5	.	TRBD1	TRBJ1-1	CASRTHHRGDTEAFF	TGTGCCAGCAGAACCCATCACAGGGGGGACACTGAAGCTTTCTTT
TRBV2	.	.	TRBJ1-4	CASSRLRGLPEKLFF	TGTGCCAGCAGTCGCCTCAGGGGCCTCCCTGAAAAACTGTTTTTT
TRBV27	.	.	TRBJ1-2	CASSGGGWGNYGYTF	TGTGCCAGCAGTGGGGGAGGTTGGGGTAACTATGGCTACACCTTC
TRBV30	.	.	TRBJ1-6	CAWRQGNSPLHF	TGTGCCTGGAGGCAGGGAAACTCACCCCTCCACTTT
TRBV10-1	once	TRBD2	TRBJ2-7	CASSLTSGGEQYF	TGCGCCAGCAGCTTGACTAGCGGTGGAGAGCAGTACTTC
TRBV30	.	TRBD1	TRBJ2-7	CATSQGAREQYF	TGTGCCACCTCACAGGGGGCTAGAGAGCAGTACTTC
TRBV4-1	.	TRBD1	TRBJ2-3	CASSPHGQASTDTQYF	TGCGCCAGCAGCCCTCACGGACAGGCTAGCACAGATACGCAGTATTTT
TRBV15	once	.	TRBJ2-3	CATSRELRDPSTDTQYF	TGTGCCACCAGCAGAGAGTTGAGGGATCCTAGCACAGATACGCAGTATTTT
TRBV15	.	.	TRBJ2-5	CATSRTDLETQYF	TGTGCCACCAGCAGGACAGATTTGGAGACCCAGTACTTC
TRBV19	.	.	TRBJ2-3	CASSIVTGKAYF	TGTGCCAGTAGTATAGTCACAGGGAAGGCGTATTTT
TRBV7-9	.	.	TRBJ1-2	CASSQGAPINGYTF	TGTGCCAGCAGCCAAGGGGCGCCTATTAATGGCTACACCTTC
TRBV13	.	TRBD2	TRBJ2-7	CASRPTSGGYGEQYF	TGTGCCAGCAGGCCGACTAGCGGGGGGTACGGGGAGCAGTACTTC
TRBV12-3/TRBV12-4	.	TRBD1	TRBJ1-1	CASSRGRNTEAFF	TGTGCCAGCAGCAGGGGGCGGAACACTGAAGCTTTCTTT
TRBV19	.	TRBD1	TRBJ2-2	CASRTGGNTGELFF	TGTGCCAGTAGGACAGGGGGAAACACCGGGGAGCTGTTTTTT
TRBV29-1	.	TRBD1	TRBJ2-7	CSGGQGAGYEQYF	TGCAGCGGTGGACAGGGGGCCGGGTACGAGCAGTACTTC
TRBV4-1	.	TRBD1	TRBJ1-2	CASSQDPTGTSYGYTF	TGCGCCAGCAGCCAAGATCCGACAGGGACGAGCTATGGCTACACCTTC
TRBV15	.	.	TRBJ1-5	CATSRDRGQWLAQHF	TGTGCCACCAGCAGAGATAGGGGTCAGTGGCTAGCCCAGCATTTT
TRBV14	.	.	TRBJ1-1	CASSLQGTEAFF	TGTGCCAGCAGTCTCCAGGGCACTGAAGCTTTCTTT
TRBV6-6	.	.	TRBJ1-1	CASSPGGAEAFF	TGTGCCAGCAGTCCGGGGGGGGCTGAAGCTTTCTTT
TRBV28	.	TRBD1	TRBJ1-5	CASSNRQGRIGGSNQPQHF	TGTGCCAGCAGTAACCGACAGGGGAGAATAGGGGGGAGCAATCAGCCCCAGCATTTT
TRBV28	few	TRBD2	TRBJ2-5	CASSPSGGAQETQYF	TGTGCCAGCAGCCCTAGCGGGGGAGCACAAGAGACCCAGTACTTC
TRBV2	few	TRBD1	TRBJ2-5	CASSRDRGQETQYF	TGTGCCAGCAGCCGTGACAGGGGACAAGAGACCCAGTACTTC
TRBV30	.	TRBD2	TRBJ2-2	CARSGANTGELFF	TGTGCCCGGAGCGGGGCGAACACCGGGGAGCTGTTTTTT
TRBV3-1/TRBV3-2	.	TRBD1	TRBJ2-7	CASSQVLGQSYEQYF	TGTGCCAGCAGCCAAGTCTTGGGACAGTCCTACGAGCAGTACTTC
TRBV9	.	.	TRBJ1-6	CASSVDGGRNSPLHF	TGTGCCAGCAGCGTAGACGGGGGGCGGAATTCACCCCTCCACTTT
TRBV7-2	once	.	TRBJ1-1	CASSLDSPPEAFF	TGTGCCAGCAGCCTGGACAGCCCCCCTGAAGCTTTCTTT
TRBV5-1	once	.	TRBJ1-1	CASSLEQGTEAFF	TGCGCCAGCAGCTTGGAGCAGGGCACTGAAGCTTTCTTT
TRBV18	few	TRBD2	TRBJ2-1	CASSPMGLASYNEQFF	TGTGCCAGCTCACCAATGGGACTAGCGAGTTACAATGAGCAGTTCTTC
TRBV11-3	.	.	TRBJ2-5	CASSLGPGGKIGETQYF	TGTGCCAGCAGCTTGGGGCCAGGGGGGAAGATAGGAGAGACCCAGTACTTC